This entry lists 22 T cell receptor beta chains sequenced from one sample in a study of identical twins. TCRdb used MiXCR to reprocess the 5' RACE reads, holding one entry per CDR3 protein. The sample has 1.5 million to 2 million distinct CDR3 sequences, around 33% seen once. Sequenced: cord blood. The receptors were gathered from a newborn girl in good health.

This clonotype was recorded a few times. V and J are TRBV4-2 and TRBJ2-3, with TRBD2 as a possible D gene (6 bases). This CDR3 region has 14 residues. CDR1 LGHNA and CDR2 YNFKEQ come from the germline V gene. The V and J ends lost 1 base and 6 bases respectively, with 11 bases between them. The CDR3 bases are TGTGCCAGCAGCCAAGGGGAGGCCTTCGATACGCAGTATTTT. Protein product: CASSQGEAFDTQYF.

Notes on this clonotype: One base away lies a much larger clone, so this may be a sequencing read error. The rearrangement uses TRBV28 and TRBJ2-1, with D uncertain. The V gene's germline CDR1 is MDHEN and CDR2 SYDVKM. The CDR3 totals 12 residues. Trimming took 8 bases from V and 5 from J, leaving 10 bases between them. The CDR3: CASGQWDNEQFF. The CDR3 bases are TGTGCCAGCGGCCAATGGGACAATGAGCAGTTCTTC.

This clonotype turned up a few times. The rearrangement joins TRBV14 to TRBJ2-1; D remains ambiguous. The V and J ends lost 7 bases and 0 bases respectively, with 7 bases between them. The CDR3 runs to 13 residues. Germline V gives CDR1 SGHDN, CDR2 FVKESK. The CDR3, as DNA: TGTGCCAGCACCCCGGACTCCTACAATGAGCAGTTCTTC. Residues: CASTPDSYNEQFF. Variable domain in full (rest from reference TRBV14 and TRBJ2-1): EAGVTQFPSHSVIEKGQTVTLRCDPISGHDNLYWYRRVMGKEIKFLLHFVKESKQDESGMPNNRFLAERTGGTYSTLKVQPAELEDSGVYFCASTPDSYNEQFFGPGTRLTVL.

This clonotype was observed a handful of times. CDR3 DNA sequence: TGCAGTGCTAGAGAAGGAGCGGGAGTGGAGACCCAGTACTTC. This gives the protein CSAREGAGVETQYF. The V gene is TRBV20-1, the J gene TRBJ2-5; TRBD2 matches 8 bases. The CDR3 has 14 amino acids. Trimming removed 0 bases from V and 5 bases from J; junction bases left unmatched: 5. CDR1 and CDR2 from the germline V gene are DFQATT and SNEGSKA (reference sequence).

The chain uses TRBV12-5 and TRBJ2-1, with 9 bases that match TRBD2. Germline CDR1 is LGHNT and CDR2 is FRNRAP. V lost 0 bases to trimming and J lost 0 bases; unmatched junction nucleotides: 6. CDR3 size: 18 residues. The CDR3 loop reads CASGLVVSGRRSYNEQFF. The CDR3 DNA is TGTGCTAGTGGTTTGGTAGTTAGCGGGAGACGCTCCTACAATGAGCAGTTCTTC.

For this clonotype: A junction end diverges from the germline sequence, so it may reflect a read error. The chain is built from TRBV20-1 and TRBJ2-3; 8 bases align to TRBD1. This CDR3 region has 13 residues. From germline, CDR1 is DFQATT and CDR2 SNEGSKA (reference sequence). The CDR3 region has the DNA TGCGGTGCTAGAGTCAGGGGGCCGGATACGCAGTATTTT. Encoded protein: CGARVRGPDTQYF.

This clonotype was recorded once. The rearrangement links TRBV5-1 to TRBJ2-7; unclear D gene. Trimming pared 7 bases from V and 7 bases from J, leaving 12 bases between. CDR1 and CDR2 (germline): SGHRS, YFSETQ. CDR3 length: 11 residues. The CDR3 DNA is TGCGCCAGCGGGCAGCCCAATGAGCAGTACTTC. Translated, it gives CASGQPNEQYF.

J is TRBJ2-7 and V is TRBV5-1; D perhaps matches TRBD2 (6 bases). Germline V gene lookup returns CDR1 SGHRS and CDR2 YFSETQ. The CDR3 extends over 15 amino acids. Trimming cost V 4 bases and J 0 bases, with 14 bases left between them. The CDR3 reads CASSRYGTLSYEQYF. Here the CDR3 DNA reads TGCGCCAGCAGCCGATACGGGACTCTCTCCTACGAGCAGTACTTC.

The chain uses TRBV3-1 and TRBJ2-5; D remains ambiguous. The CDR3 totals 12 residues. The germline V gene encodes CDR1 LGHDT and CDR2 YNNKEL (reference sequence). Trimming pared 3 bases from V and 5 bases from J, leaving 7 bases between. CDR3 loop: CASSHGAETQYF. Here the CDR3 DNA reads TGTGCCAGCAGCCACGGTGCGGAGACCCAGTACTTC.

This clonotype was picked up many times. The chain joins TRBV28 to TRBJ2-3; 9 positions match TRBD2. V lost 2 bases, J lost 5 bases, and 5 bases stayed unmatched. Germline V gives CDR1 MDHEN, CDR2 SYDVKM. The CDR3 length is 15 residues. CDR3 in DNA: TGTGCCAGCAGTTTAGCGGGAGGGCCAGGAGATACGCAGTATTTT. It yields the protein CASSLAGGPGDTQYF.

The chain has TRBV11-2 and TRBJ2-7; tentatively, D is TRBD2 (6 bases). Germline CDR1 is SGHAT and CDR2 is FQNNGV. Trimming left V 1 base short and J 3 bases short, with 10 bases between. This CDR3 region has 14 residues. CDR3 residues: CASSLVGGLYEQYF. CDR3 DNA sequence: TGTGCCAGCAGCTTAGTCGGGGGTCTCTACGAGCAGTACTTC.

This clonotype was seen more than once but under ten times. V is TRBV28 and J is TRBJ2-5; 14 bases line up with TRBD2. The last part of the DNA fits TRBJ2-7 better; the J call may be wrong. CDR1 is MDHEN and CDR2 is SYDVKM in the germline V gene. The CDR3 is 15 residues long. CDR3 DNA sequence: TGTGCCAGCAGTTTGGGGACTAGCGGGAGCGACGAGCAGTACTTC. Residues: CASSLGTSGSDEQYF.

For this clonotype: A much larger clone differs from this one at a single base, so this may be a read error. V and J are TRBV3-1 and TRBJ2-1; 14 bases are shared with TRBD2. The CDR3 is 17 residues long. V dropped 4 bases and J dropped 10; count of bases not matched to a gene: 12. Looked up from germline, CDR1 is LGHDT and CDR2 is YNNKEL (reference sequence). The CDR3 protein is CASSLEGAGLAGAEQFF. The CDR3 DNA is TGTGCCAGCAGCCTAGAAGGAGCGGGACTAGCGGGAGCGGAGCAGTTCTTC.

The chain has TRBV7-2 and TRBJ2-1, with 7 bases lining up with TRBD1. The CDR3 spans 14 residues. V lost 8 bases to trimming and J lost 10 bases; unmatched junction nucleotides: 14. Germline V lookup: CDR1 SGHTA, CDR2 FQGNSA. The CDR3 DNA sequence: TGTGCCAGCGCCAGGGACAGCGGTTCCTACGAGCAGTTCTTC. It is translated as CASARDSGSYEQFF.

This clonotype was detected only a few times. This chain connects TRBV12-3 or TRBV12-4 to TRBJ2-7; possibly TRBD2 for D (6 bases). The ends were cut back, 3 bases at V and 6 bases at J, with 12 bases in the middle. The CDR3 has 13 amino acids. This CDR3 reads CASSFRKTSEQYF. The CDR3, as DNA: TGTGCCAGCAGTTTTAGGAAGACTAGCGAGCAGTACTTC.

The rearrangement links TRBV20-1 to TRBJ2-7, with 7 nucleotides matching TRBD1. V trimming: 5 bases; J trimming: 2 bases; junction bases outside the gene matches: 9. Looked up from germline, CDR1 is DFQATT and CDR2 is SNEGSKA (reference sequence). There are 14 residues in the CDR3. CDR3 sequence (DNA): TGCAGTGCTGCAACCGGGACAGCTCCCTACGAGCAGTACTTC. The encoded protein is CSAATGTAPYEQYF.

V is TRBV28 and J is TRBJ2-5; 12 bases align to TRBD2. V shed 6 bases and J 1 base; nucleotides not matched to a gene: 12. Per the germline V gene, CDR1 is MDHEN and CDR2 is SYDVKM. The CDR3 spans 18 residues. The CDR3 DNA reads as TGTGCCAGCAGGTCCACTAGCGGGAGGATGGAGTTCCAAGAGACCCAGTACTTC. As protein: CASRSTSGRMEFQETQYF.

This clonotype was detected many times. This chain links TRBV12-3 or TRBV12-4 with TRBJ2-4; D is possibly TRBD2 (6 bases). CDR3 size: 12 residues. Between the trimmed V and J ends, which lost 1 base and 9 bases, there was a span of 7 bases. The CDR3 sequence: CASSLGRGIQYF. Written as DNA, the CDR3 is TGTGCCAGCAGTTTAGGGAGGGGCATTCAGTACTTC.

This rearrangement joins TRBV24-1 to TRBJ2-7; the D is unclear. V was shortened by 6 bases and J by 6 bases, with 8 bases between the two germline ends. Germline V CDR1 and CDR2: KGHDR, SFDVKD. This CDR3 region has 11 residues. The CDR3 spells CATSTRTEQYF. In nucleotides, the CDR3 is TGTGCCACCAGTACACGGACCGAGCAGTACTTC.

This clonotype was seen a handful of times. This CDR3 reads CASSRLESEQFF. The CDR3 nucleotides read TGTGCCAGCAGCAGACTAGAATCCGAGCAGTTCTTC. The J gene is TRBJ2-1, the V gene TRBV2; maybe TRBD2 (6 bases). This CDR3 is built from 12 residues. Looked up from germline, CDR1 is SNHLY and CDR2 is FYNNEI. V lost 6 bases to trimming and J lost 10 bases, with 13 bases between them. Full variable domain (rest looked up from reference TRBV2 and TRBJ2-1): EPEVTQTPSHQVTQMGQEVILRCVPISNHLYFYWYRQILGQKVEFLVSFYNNEISEKSEIFDDQFSVERPDGSNFTLKIRSTKLEDSAMYFCASSRLESEQFFGPGTRLTVL.

The sample holds a few counts of this clonotype. This CDR3 is CASSQDRSGINEQFF. In DNA, the CDR3 is TGTGCCAGCAGCCAAGATCGTTCGGGGATCAATGAGCAGTTCTTC. The chain carries TRBV3-1 and TRBJ2-1; TRBD2 might be the D (5 bases). The CDR3 is 15 amino acids. Germline-derived CDR1 and CDR2 are LGHDT and YNNKEL (reference sequence). Deletions cut 0 bases from V and 6 bases from J, with 12 bases between.

This clonotype was detected only a few times. The chain recombines TRBV18 with TRBJ2-5; D uncertain. V lost 6 bases, J lost 2 bases, and 13 bases lay in between. This CDR3 contains 14 residues. From germline, CDR1 is KGHSH and CDR2 LQKENI. DNA of the CDR3: TGTGCCAGCTCTAAGGAGCTAATTCAAGAGACCCAGTACTTC. Residues: CASSKELIQETQYF. Drawing the rest from reference TRBV18 and TRBJ2-5, the complete variable domain is NAGVMQNPRHLVRRRGQEARLRCSPMKGHSHVYWYRQLPEEGLKFMVYLQKENIIDESGMPKERFSAEFPKEGPSILRIQQVVRGDSAAYFCASSKELIQETQYFGPGTRLLVL.